Each of the 23 T cell receptor beta chains below was sequenced from the same sample in a study of OX40 agonist ivuxolimab in advanced cancers. Method: immunoSEQ multiplex PCR; TCRdb's copy keeps in-frame clones and lacks some. The sample has about 53,000 clones; approximately 81% are singletons. Specimen: CD4+ or CD8+ T cells sorted from blood, collected in a trial of the OX40 agonist ivuxolimab. The origin of the receptors is an adult with an advanced solid tumor such as melanoma, head and neck, liver or kidney cancer.

The V call is TRBV11-3, the J call TRBJ2-3; 7 positions match TRBD2. The CDR3 has 14 amino acids. The junction had 3 bases not matched to a gene; V was cut back by 1 base and J by 5 bases. CDR1 SGHNT and CDR2 YENEEA come from the germline V gene. CDR3 amino acids: CASSLVPSGDTQYF. The DNA of the CDR3 is TGTGCCAGCAGCTTAGTCCCTAGCGGAGATACGCAGTATTTT.

By its share, this clone is medium-sized. The chain is built from TRBV19 and TRBJ1-5, with D unclear. Looked up from germline, CDR1 is LNHDA and CDR2 is SQIVND (reference sequence). CDR3 length: 15 amino acids. The V and J ends lost 0 bases and 6 bases respectively, with 12 bases between them. Here the CDR3 reads CASSIDQPFGQPQHF. DNA of the CDR3: TGTGCCAGTAGTATAGATCAGCCTTTTGGTCAGCCCCAGCATTTT.

The chain couples TRBV15 to TRBJ1-1; perhaps TRBD1 as D (5 bases). The CDR3 sequence is 16 residues long. The germline V gene has CDR1 LNHNV and CDR2 YYDKDF (reference sequence). Trimming left V 0 bases short and J 6 bases short, with 17 bases between. The CDR3 DNA follows: TGTGCCACCAGCAGAGATTTGGGCAGGGTTACCCCTGAAGCTTTCTTT. This sequence encodes CATSRDLGRVTPEAFF.

V gene TRBV9 combines with J gene TRBJ2-3, with a possible D match to TRBD2 (6 bases). CDR1 is SGDLS and CDR2 is YYNGEE in the germline V gene. This CDR3 is built from 15 residues. V was trimmed by 2 bases and J by 2 bases, leaving 12 bases between them. The CDR3 sequence: CASSVFGSNTDTQYF. The CDR3 DNA reads TGTGCCAGCAGCGTTTTCGGGAGCAACACAGATACGCAGTATTTT.

V is TRBV7-2 and J is TRBJ2-1, with D unresolved. The V end lost 2 bases, the J end lost 6 bases, and 14 bases lay between the germline ends. Germline V gene sequence: CDR1 SGHTA, CDR2 FQGNSA. CDR3 length: 15 amino acids. The CDR3 DNA follows: TGTGCCAGCAGCTTATCCCGAACTCTGGGCAATGAGCAGTTCTTC. Protein: CASSLSRTLGNEQFF.

This clone is a singleton in its sample. V gene TRBV7-6 combines with J gene TRBJ2-3, with 12 bases fitting TRBD2. Germline-derived CDR1 and CDR2 are SGHVS and FNYEAQ. The CDR3 has 16 amino acids. J gave up 0 bases and V 5 bases, and 3 bases lay outside the gene matches. The CDR3 bases are TGTGCCAGCAGCCGAGGACTAGCGGGAAGCACAGATACGCAGTATTTT. Its translation: CASSRGLAGSTDTQYF.

CDR3 DNA sequence: TGTGCCAGTAGTAGGGGTCAGCCCCAGCATTTT. This encodes CASSRGQPQHF. V and J are TRBV19 and TRBJ1-5; D call uncertain. Germline V CDR1 and CDR2: LNHDA, SQIVND (reference sequence). V was pared by 4 bases and J by 6 bases, with 4 bases between. This CDR3 comprises 11 residues.

V is TRBV4-3 and J is TRBJ2-1, with 8 bases that match TRBD1. The CDR3 length is 18 residues. In germline, CDR1 is LGHNA, CDR2 YSLEER. V was clipped by 1 base and J by 4 bases; unmatched bases: 12. The CDR3 nucleotides are TGCGCCAGCAGCCAAGGGATCACAGGGGGACGGGATTACAATGAGCAGTTCTTC. It encodes CASSQGITGGRDYNEQFF.

In its sample, this clone was seen a few times. The chain joins TRBV13 to TRBJ1-2; no firm D call. The V end lost 6 bases, the J end lost 1 base, and 9 bases lay between the germline ends. Looked up from germline, CDR1 is PRHDT and CDR2 is FYEKMQ (reference sequence). The CDR3 loop spans 13 amino acids. CDR3 region: CASSGGRNYGYTF. In DNA form, the CDR3 reads TGTGCCAGCAGTGGAGGGCGTAACTATGGCTACACCTTC.

V usage is TRBV7-6 and J usage is TRBJ1-4; D is uncertain. Trimming took off 4 bases at V and 1 base at J, with 10 bases between the two ends. The CDR3 extends over 15 amino acids. Germline CDR1 is SGHVS and CDR2 is FNYEAQ. The CDR3 nucleotides read TGTGCCAGCAGCTCTCAGCCAGGAACTAATGAAAAACTGTTTTTT. Protein sequence: CASSSQPGTNEKLFF.

This clone was seen just once. The rearrangement uses TRBV5-4 and TRBJ2-1; D is undetermined. There are 14 residues in the CDR3. V gave up 4 bases and J gave up 6 bases, with 14 bases separating them. Germline CDR1 reads SGHNT; CDR2 reads YYREEE (reference sequence). CDR3 in DNA: TGTGCCAGCAGCGGTACGGCTGGTGTCAATGAGCAGTTCTTC. Residues: CASSGTAGVNEQFF.

This chain connects TRBV7-2 to TRBJ2-3; 9 nucleotides line up with TRBD2. The CDR3 contains 16 residues. Trimming removed 1 base from V and 9 bases from J; junction bases left unmatched: 11. From germline, CDR1 is SGHTA and CDR2 FQGNSA. CDR3 in DNA: TGTGCCAGCAGCTTAGAGCGGGAGGCCACATCAGGGACGCAGTATTTT. It translates to CASSLEREATSGTQYF.

This clone was counted once. The gene calls are TRBV28 and TRBJ2-3; 7 nucleotides match TRBD1. CDR1 and CDR2 (germline): MDHEN, SYDVKM. After removal of 3 bases from V and 0 bases from J, the junction contained 3 bases not matched to a gene. The CDR3 contains 15 residues. The CDR3, as DNA: TGTGCCAGCAGTTTTCAACAGGGGAGCACAGATACGCAGTATTTT. This translates into CASSFQQGSTDTQYF. Complete variable domain (other parts from reference TRBV28 and TRBJ2-3): DVKVTQSSRYLVKRTGEKVFLECVQDMDHENMFWYRQDPGLGLRLIYFSYDVKMKEKGDIPEGYSVSREKKERFSLILESASTNQTSMYLCASSFQQGSTDTQYFGPGTRLTVL.

This clone was recorded only once. This chain connects TRBV19 to TRBJ2-1, with 12 bases that match TRBD2. CDR1 and CDR2 (germline): LNHDA, SQIVND (reference sequence). V was clipped by 5 bases and J by 9 bases; unmatched bases: 20. The CDR3 consists of 19 residues. This chain's CDR3 is CASSLAGGSRGPGGGEQFF. The CDR3 region has the DNA TGTGCCAGTAGTCTAGCGGGAGGGTCGAGGGGCCCGGGGGGCGGTGAGCAGTTCTTC.

V is TRBV13 and J is TRBJ2-7; weak D call: TRBD1 (5 bases). V lost 5 bases and J lost 4, with 12 bases in between. This CDR3 comprises 13 residues. Germline values: CDR1 PRHDT, CDR2 FYEKMQ (reference sequence). CDR3: CASSPRTRYEQYF. CDR3 nucleotide sequence: TGTGCCAGCAGCCCCCGGACACGATACGAGCAGTACTTC.

The CDR3 protein is CASSWGTAQETQYF. The CDR3 nucleotides are TGCGCCAGCAGCTGGGGGACAGCCCAAGAGACCCAGTACTTC. The chain is built from TRBV5-1 and TRBJ2-5; TRBD1 matches at 7 bases. The length of the CDR3 is 14 residues. Trimming took 3 bases from V and 1 from J; bases not matched to a gene: 3. Germline lookup yields CDR1 SGHRS and CDR2 YFSETQ.

V is TRBV11-3 and J is TRBJ2-5, with 7 bases that match TRBD2. Germline V gene sequence: CDR1 SGHNT, CDR2 YENEEA. V was clipped by 1 base and J by 4 bases; unmatched bases: 9. The CDR3 has 16 residues. This chain's CDR3 is CASSLVLAGVVETQYF. The CDR3, as DNA: TGTGCCAGCAGCTTAGTACTGGCGGGAGTGGTAGAGACCCAGTACTTC.

The chain combines TRBV27 with TRBJ1-4; TRBD1 agrees at 7 bases. There are 15 residues in the CDR3. Germline values: CDR1 MNHEY, CDR2 SMNVEV (reference sequence). Germline trimming cut 5 bases from V and 3 bases from J; bases unmatched to any gene: 6. In DNA, the CDR3 is TGTGCCAGCAGTCCTATGACAGGGTCTAATGAAAAACTGTTTTTT. Translating it yields CASSPMTGSNEKLFF.

The rearrangement joins TRBV11-2 to TRBJ1-4; unclear D gene. V dropped 5 bases and J dropped 1 base, with 17 bases sitting between them. The CDR3 runs to 17 residues. CDR1 is SGHAT, CDR2 FQNNGV, per germline. The CDR3 region has the DNA TGTGCCAGCAGCGAACGTCGTTCAGGTGGAACTAATGAAAAACTGTTTTTT. This gives the protein CASSERRSGGTNEKLFF.

V gene TRBV15 combines with J gene TRBJ2-7; the match to TRBD2 covers 7 bases. This CDR3 is 15 amino acids long. CDR1 is LNHNV, CDR2 YYDKDF, per germline (reference sequence). V gave up 1 base and J gave up 4 bases; unmatched junction bases: 7. The CDR3 here is CATSRGDGGGYEQYF. As DNA, the CDR3 is TGTGCCACCAGCAGAGGGGATGGGGGAGGGTACGAGCAGTACTTC.

V and J are TRBV6-5 and TRBJ1-5; D is uncertain. The germline V gene has CDR1 MNHEY and CDR2 SVGAGI. Trimming took 5 bases from V and 4 from J, leaving 12 bases between them. CDR3 size: 14 residues. CDR3 protein: CASSREQRNQPQHF. The CDR3 nucleotides are TGTGCCAGCAGTCGGGAACAGCGAAATCAGCCCCAGCATTTT.

J is TRBJ1-5 and V is TRBV6-6; D call uncertain. Germline CDR1 and CDR2: MNHNY and SVGAGI (reference sequence). The CDR3 totals 9 residues. V was shortened by 11 bases and J by 10 bases, with 9 bases between the two germline ends. CDR3 loop: CAAGDPQHF. The CDR3, as DNA: TGTGCCGCCGGAGATCCCCAGCATTTT.

V usage is TRBV5-1 and J usage is TRBJ2-1, with TRBD1 matching 10 bases. CDR3 length: 13 amino acids. Germline V gives CDR1 SGHRS, CDR2 YFSETQ. V dropped 7 bases and J dropped 9; count of bases not matched to a gene: 7. The CDR3 nucleotides read TGCGCCAGCGGCGGACAGGGGGGGAGTGAGCAGTTCTTC. It is translated as CASGGQGGSEQFF.